These 19 T cell receptor beta chains were all obtained from the same sample, sequenced in a study of radiotherapy plus CTLA-4 blockade in lung cancer. Measured with immunoSEQ multiplex PCR; TCRdb has only the in-frame clones, and not every one. The sample holds 62,000 or so clones; around 80% are singletons and the top ten take over 7.5%. The sequences come from peripheral blood, collected from a patient treated with radiotherapy plus ipilimumab. The receptors shown here come from a human donor with non-small cell lung cancer who had a complete response to radiotherapy plus ipilimumab.

V gene TRBV12-2 combines with J gene TRBJ1-5; the table's D call, TRBD1, was not checked against the DNA. TRBV12-2 is a pseudogene locus. CDR3 size: 16 residues. For the CDR3, the DNA is TGTGCAAGTCGCCGAATCCGGACAGGGCGAAACCAGCCCCAGCATTTT. It encodes CASRRIRTGRNQPQHF.

The CDR3 region is CASSLPPGQNYGYTF. DNA of the CDR3: TGTGCCAGCAGCTTACCCCCGGGACAGAATTATGGCTACACCTTC. The chain combines TRBV7-8 with TRBJ1-2; 7 bases agree with TRBD1. The CDR3 has 15 residues. In germline, CDR1 is SGHVS, CDR2 FQNEAQ. V shed 2 bases and J 5 bases; nucleotides not matched to a gene: 8.

This chain joins TRBV15 and TRBJ2-5; 7 bases are a match to TRBD1. This CDR3 region has 17 residues. CDR1 is LNHNV and CDR2 is YYDKDF in the germline V gene (reference sequence). Trimming cost V 3 bases and J 1 base; bases outside gene matches: 11. CDR3 amino acids: CATSRWDSRNPQETQYF. CDR3 bases: TGTGCCACCAGCAGGTGGGACAGCCGTAATCCCCAAGAGACCCAGTACTTC.

This chain links TRBV27 with TRBJ2-1; a weak D match, TRBD2 (6 bases). Germline assignment: CDR1 MNHEY and CDR2 SMNVEV (reference sequence). CDR3 size: 19 residues. Trimming took 5 bases from V and 4 from J, leaving 27 bases between them. The CDR3 DNA follows: TGTGCCAGCAGTCCCCACGGGGCGGGGTGGGTGGTTGGGTACAATGAGCAGTTCTTC. Translated: CASSPHGAGWVVGYNEQFF.

The CDR3 sequence: CASSDQGYEQYV. The DNA for the CDR3 is TGTGCCAGCAGTGATCAGGGCTACGAGCAGTACGTC. The chain couples TRBV2 to TRBJ2-7, with D maybe TRBD1 (5 bases). V lost 3 bases and J 3 bases, leaving 6 bases between the germline ends. Germline V CDR1 and CDR2: SNHLY, FYNNEI. The CDR3 loop spans 12 amino acids.

As DNA, the CDR3 is TGTGCCAGCAGCTTGGTTTCGACAGATCAAAACATTCAGTACTTC. It yields the protein CASSLVSTDQNIQYF. The chain recombines TRBV5-6 with TRBJ2-4; possible D gene TRBD1, 5 bases. V gave up 0 bases and J gave up 5 bases, with 12 bases separating them. From germline, CDR1 is SGHDT and CDR2 YYEEEE. CDR3 size: 15 residues.

The chain joins TRBV25-1 to TRBJ2-3; the D is unclear. There are 17 residues in the CDR3. Trimming removed 0 bases from V and 0 bases from J, with 13 bases in between. Germline CDR1 MGHDK, CDR2 SYGVNS. The CDR3 here is CASSEYYIGGSTDTQYF. Here the CDR3 DNA reads TGTGCCAGCAGTGAATACTATATCGGCGGTAGCACAGATACGCAGTATTTT.

The genes are TRBV9 and TRBJ2-3; D unclear. V shed 0 bases and J shed 2 bases, with 10 bases lying between them. Per germline, CDR1 SGDLS and CDR2 YYNGEE. This CDR3 comprises 15 residues. The CDR3: CASSVDGGDTDTQYF. DNA of the CDR3: TGTGCCAGCAGCGTAGACGGCGGCGACACAGATACGCAGTATTTT.

This chain uses TRBV11-3 with TRBJ1-2; D is undetermined. The CDR3 is made up of 16 amino acids. Germline V CDR1 and CDR2: SGHNT, YENEEA. Trimming cost V 1 base and J 2 bases, with 14 bases left between them. The chain's CDR3 is CASSLVHTSLNYGYTF. For the CDR3, the DNA is TGTGCCAGCAGCTTAGTTCACACGTCTTTAAACTATGGCTACACCTTC. Using reference TRBV11-3 and TRBJ1-2 for the parts outside the CDR3, the full variable domain is EAGVVQSPRYKIIEKKQPVAFWCNPISGHNTLYWYLQNLGQGPELLIRYENEEAVDDSQLPKDRFSAERLKGVDSTLKIQPAELGDSAVYLCASSLVHTSLNYGYTFGSGTRLTVV.

In DNA form, the CDR3 reads TGCGCCAGCAGCGCTACAGGGGAATTGGGTGAAAAACTGTTTTTT. Translating it yields CASSATGELGEKLFF. The V call is TRBV5-1, the J call TRBJ1-4; 7 bases match TRBD1. Germline trimming cut 4 bases from V and 7 bases from J; bases unmatched to any gene: 10. In germline, CDR1 is SGHRS, CDR2 YFSETQ. This CDR3 has 15 amino acids.

This clone was seen a handful of times. The CDR3 is CAIRRQGHEQYF. The CDR3 nucleotides are TGTGCCATCAGGAGACAGGGCCACGAGCAGTACTTC. The gene calls are TRBV10-3 and TRBJ2-7; 7 positions match TRBD1. Losses at the gene ends were 6 bases for V and 5 bases for J; bases not matched to a gene: 4. Germline CDR1 and CDR2: ENHRY and SYGVKD. This CDR3 contains 12 residues.

This clone was seen more than once but under ten times. This rearrangement joins TRBV7-2 to TRBJ2-5; D call uncertain. V gave up 5 bases and J gave up 7 bases, with 11 bases separating them. The CDR3 length is 12 residues. CDR1 is SGHTA and CDR2 is FQGNSA in the germline V gene. The CDR3 DNA reads as TGTGCCAGCAGCCAAGACCAGTTGACCCAGTACTTC. This codes for CASSQDQLTQYF.

In its sample, this clone was seen a few times. DNA for the CDR3: TGTGCCAGCGGACAGGGGGCACGGGAGCAGTACGTC. Amino acid sequence: CASGQGAREQYV. This chain links TRBV7-9 with TRBJ2-7; 11 bases are shared with TRBD1. The CDR3 has 12 residues. V shed 8 bases and J 7 bases; nucleotides not matched to a gene: 4. CDR1 and CDR2 from the germline V gene are SEHNR and FQNEAQ (reference sequence).

This chain uses TRBV5-5 with TRBJ1-1; 9 bases align to TRBD1. Germline-derived CDR1 and CDR2 are SGHKS and YYEKEE (reference sequence). V shed 2 bases, J shed 4 bases, and the junction held 9 bases outside the gene matches. The CDR3 sequence is 16 residues long. CDR3 in DNA: TGTGCCAGCAGCTTAGGGACAGGGAGGGGTAGCACTGAAGCTTTCTTT. Protein product: CASSLGTGRGSTEAFF.

This chain links TRBV2 with TRBJ2-3; D is unclear. Germline V CDR1 and CDR2: SNHLY, FYNNEI. This CDR3 spans 11 amino acids. Trimming took 2 bases from V and 14 from J, leaving 11 bases between them. In DNA form, the CDR3 reads TGTGCCAGCAGTGAATGGTTTCGCAGGTATTTT. Protein product: CASSEWFRRYF.

This chain links TRBV5-5 with TRBJ1-2, with 9 bases fitting TRBD1. The CDR3 covers 14 residues. After removal of 4 bases from V and 3 bases from J, the junction contained 4 bases not matched to a gene. The germline CDR1 and CDR2 sequences are SGHKS and YYEKEE (reference sequence). The CDR3 protein is CASSTGGAHYGYTF. The CDR3 bases are TGTGCCAGCAGCACAGGGGGCGCACACTATGGCTACACCTTC. The entire variable domain, with the rest obtained from reference TRBV5-5 and TRBJ1-2, is as follows: DAGVTQSPTHLIKTRGQQVTLRCSPISGHKSVSWYQQVLGQGPQFIFQYYEKEERGRGNFPDRFSARQFPNYSSELNVNALLLGDSALYLCASSTGGAHYGYTFGSGTRLTVV.

The chain joins TRBV27 to TRBJ2-7, with 8 bases aligning to TRBD1. V shed 3 bases and J 6 bases; nucleotides not matched to a gene: 4. In germline, CDR1 is MNHEY, CDR2 SMNVEV (reference sequence). The CDR3 consists of 13 residues. Written as DNA, the CDR3 is TGTGCCAGCAGTTTTCAGGGGGCAGTCGAGCAGTACGTC. Protein sequence: CASSFQGAVEQYV.

The CDR3 sequence: CASSFRGDANTGELFF. DNA of the CDR3: TGCGCCAGCAGCTTCCGGGGAGACGCGAACACCGGGGAGCTGTTTTTT. V is TRBV5-1 and J is TRBJ2-2; the D gene is possibly TRBD2 (5 bases). The V gene lost 2 bases and the J gene lost 0 bases, with 11 bases spanning the gap. The CDR3 runs to 16 residues. In germline, CDR1 is SGHRS, CDR2 YFSETQ.

The V gene is TRBV11-3, the J gene TRBJ2-7; D is possibly TRBD2 (5 bases). The CDR3 consists of 13 residues. V lost 0 bases and J 3 bases, leaving 6 bases between the germline ends. Germline lookup yields CDR1 SGHNT and CDR2 YENEEA. As DNA, the CDR3 is TGTGCCAGCAGCTTAGATGAGGGCTACGAGCAGTACTTC. This codes for CASSLDEGYEQYF.